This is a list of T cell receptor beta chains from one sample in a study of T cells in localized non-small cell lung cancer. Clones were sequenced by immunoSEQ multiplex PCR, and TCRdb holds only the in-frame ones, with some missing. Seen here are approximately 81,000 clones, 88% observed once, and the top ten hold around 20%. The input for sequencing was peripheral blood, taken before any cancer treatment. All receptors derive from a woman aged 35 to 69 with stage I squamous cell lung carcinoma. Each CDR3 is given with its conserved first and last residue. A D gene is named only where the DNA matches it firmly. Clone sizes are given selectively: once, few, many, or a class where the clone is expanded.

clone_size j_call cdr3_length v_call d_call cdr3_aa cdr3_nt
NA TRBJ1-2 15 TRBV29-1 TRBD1 CSVLNVGNRGQGYTF TGCAGCGTTCTAAACGTTGGGAACAGGGGGCAGGGCTACACCTTC
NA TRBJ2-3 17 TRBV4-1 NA CASSLSWASRGTDTQYF TGCGCCAGCAGCCTCTCTTGGGCTAGCCGGGGCACAGATACGCAGTATTTT
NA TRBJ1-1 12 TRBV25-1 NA CASSELGILAFF TGTGCCAGCAGTGAATTGGGGATTCTAGCTTTCTTT
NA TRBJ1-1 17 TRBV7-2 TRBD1 CASSLGRLGQAYTEAFF TGTGCCAGCAGCTTAGGGCGACTTGGACAGGCATACACTGAAGCTTTCTTT
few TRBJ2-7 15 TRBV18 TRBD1 CASSPGGTGGNEQYF TGTGCCAGCTCACCCGGAGGGACAGGGGGGAACGAGCAGTACTTC
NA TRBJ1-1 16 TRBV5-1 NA CASHLGGLQGNTEAFF TGCGCCAGCCATCTGGGGGGGCTCCAAGGGAACACTGAAGCTTTCTTT
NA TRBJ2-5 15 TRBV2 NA CASSEQGLGQETQYF TGTGCCAGCAGTGAACAGGGGTTGGGGCAAGAGACCCAGTACTTC
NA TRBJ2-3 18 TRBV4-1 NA CASSQDIQGGLSTDTQYF TGCGCCAGCAGCCAAGATATCCAGGGGGGTTTATCAACAGATACGCAGTATTTT
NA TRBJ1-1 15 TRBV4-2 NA CASSQEETGNTEAFF TGTGCCAGCAGCCAAGAAGAGACAGGGAACACTGAAGCTTTCTTT
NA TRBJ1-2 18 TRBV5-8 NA CASSVAGAGNDFNYGYTF TGTGCCAGCAGCGTCGCAGGGGCCGGAAACGACTTTAACTATGGCTACACCTTC
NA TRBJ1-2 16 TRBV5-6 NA CASTLGGGGFNYGYTF TGTGCCAGCACCCTAGGGGGGGGCGGCTTTAACTATGGCTACACCTTC
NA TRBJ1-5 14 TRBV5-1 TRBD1 CASSLTGGSQPQHF TGCGCCAGCAGCTTAACAGGGGGCAGTCAGCCCCAGCATTTT
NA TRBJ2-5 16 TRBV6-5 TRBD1 CASSYSRTGTGETQYF TGTGCCAGCAGTTACTCCCGGACAGGGACCGGGGAGACCCAGTACTTC
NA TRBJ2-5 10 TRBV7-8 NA CASSLETQYF TGTGCCAGCAGCTTAGAGACCCAGTACTTC
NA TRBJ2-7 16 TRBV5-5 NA CASSLTLGRVQPEQYF TGTGCCAGCAGCTTGACCCTCGGTAGGGTCCAGCCGGAGCAGTACTTC
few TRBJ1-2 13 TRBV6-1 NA CASSPDPNYGYTF TGTGCCAGCAGTCCCGACCCTAACTATGGCTACACCTTC
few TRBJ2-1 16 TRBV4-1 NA CASSQVDILAYNEQFF TGCGCCAGCAGCCAAGTCGACATTTTGGCCTACAATGAGCAGTTCTTC
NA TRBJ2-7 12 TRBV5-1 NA CASSLVQDEQYF TGCGCCAGCAGCTTGGTTCAGGACGAGCAGTACTTC
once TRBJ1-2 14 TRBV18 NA CASSPPQGNWGYTF TGTGCCAGCTCACCACCACAGGGAAACTGGGGCTACACCTTC
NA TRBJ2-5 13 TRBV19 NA CASSVGLQETQYF TGTGCCAGTAGTGTGGGCCTACAAGAGACCCAGTACTTC
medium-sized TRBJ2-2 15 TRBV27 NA CASIPGGANTGELFF TGTGCCAGCATTCCCGGGGGCGCGAACACCGGGGAGCTGTTTTTT
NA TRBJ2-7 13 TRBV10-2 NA CASSDRGFNEQYF TGCGCCAGCAGTGACAGGGGCTTCAACGAGCAGTACTTC
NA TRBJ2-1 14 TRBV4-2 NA CASSQDRGIDEQFF TGTGCCAGCAGCCAAGATAGGGGGATCGATGAGCAGTTCTTC
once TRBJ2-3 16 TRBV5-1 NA CASSVVTGQSTDTQYF TGCGCCAGCAGCGTTGTGACAGGCCAAAGTACAGATACGCAGTATTTT
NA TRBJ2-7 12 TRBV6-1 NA CASSEVADEQYF TGTGCCAGCAGTGAAGTGGCTGACGAGCAGTACTTC
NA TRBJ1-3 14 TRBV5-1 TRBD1 CASSLGQGGNTIYF TGCGCCAGCAGCTTGGGACAGGGGGGAAACACCATATATTTT
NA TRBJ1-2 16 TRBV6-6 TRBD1 CASSSPSGTGLYGYTF TGTGCCAGCAGTTCACCTTCCGGGACAGGTCTCTATGGCTACACCTTC
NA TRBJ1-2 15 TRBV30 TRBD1 CAWALRDRPGYGYTF TGTGCCTGGGCACTCCGGGACAGGCCAGGCTATGGCTACACCTTC
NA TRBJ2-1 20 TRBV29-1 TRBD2 CSVPPGQGLAGGPTYNEQFF TGCAGCGTCCCTCCCGGACAGGGTTTAGCGGGGGGGCCAACCTACAATGAGCAGTTCTTC
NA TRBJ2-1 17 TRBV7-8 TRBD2 CASSLGGGGASYNEQFF TGTGCCAGCAGCTTAGGGGGCGGGGGGGCCTCCTACAATGAGCAGTTCTTC
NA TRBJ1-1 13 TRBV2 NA CASLGRAGTEAFF TGTGCCAGTCTGGGTAGGGCGGGGACTGAAGCTTTCTTT
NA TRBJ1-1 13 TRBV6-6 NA CASSVQGPAEAFF TGTGCCAGCAGTGTACAGGGTCCCGCTGAAGCTTTCTTT
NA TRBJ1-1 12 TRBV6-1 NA CASSVQGAGAFF TGTGCCAGCAGTGTGCAAGGGGCCGGGGCTTTCTTT
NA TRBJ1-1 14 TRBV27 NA CASSQTQLNTEAFF TGTGCCAGCAGTCAGACACAATTGAACACTGAAGCTTTCTTT
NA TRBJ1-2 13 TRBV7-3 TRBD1 CASSPDRGGGYTF TGTGCCAGCAGCCCGGACAGGGGTGGAGGCTACACCTTC
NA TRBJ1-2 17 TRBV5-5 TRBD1 CASSYVGLLTGKNGYTF TGTGCCAGCAGTTACGTGGGCCTTTTGACAGGGAAGAATGGCTACACCTTC
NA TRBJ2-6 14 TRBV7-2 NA CASSSLIGANVLTF TGTGCCAGCAGCTCTCTGATAGGGGCCAACGTCCTGACTTTC
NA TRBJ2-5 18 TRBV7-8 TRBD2 CASSSPVGAGGLGETQYF TGTGCCAGCAGCTCCCCAGTCGGAGCGGGGGGGCTAGGAGAGACCCAGTACTTC
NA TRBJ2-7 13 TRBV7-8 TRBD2 CASSGGVYYEQYF TGTGCCAGCAGCGGGGGGGTCTACTACGAGCAGTACTTC
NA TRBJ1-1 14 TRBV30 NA CAWSVTKGNTEAFF TGTGCCTGGAGTGTAACGAAGGGAAACACTGAAGCTTTCTTT
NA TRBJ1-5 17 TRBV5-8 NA CASSRGPTGYSNQPQHF TGTGCCAGCAGCCGGGGGCCTACGGGCTATAGCAATCAGCCCCAGCATTTT
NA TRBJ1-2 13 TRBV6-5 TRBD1 CASTSDRVHGYTF TGTGCCAGCACCTCGGACAGGGTTCACGGCTACACCTTC
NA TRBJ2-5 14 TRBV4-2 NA CASSQDTGRETQYF TGTGCCAGCAGCCAAGATACGGGGCGGGAGACCCAGTACTTC
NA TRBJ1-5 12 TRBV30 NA CAWSPGPQPQHF TGTGCCTGGAGTCCAGGGCCTCAGCCCCAGCATTTT
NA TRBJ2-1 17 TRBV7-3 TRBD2 CASSLLGAGAVFDEQFF TGTGCCAGCAGCTTATTAGGAGCGGGGGCCGTTTTTGATGAGCAGTTCTTC
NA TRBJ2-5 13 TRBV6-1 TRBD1 CASTLQGVETQYF TGTGCCAGCACCTTACAGGGGGTGGAGACCCAGTACTTC
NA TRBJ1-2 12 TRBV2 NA CASRLHPYGYTF TGTGCCAGTAGGCTTCATCCCTATGGCTACACCTTC
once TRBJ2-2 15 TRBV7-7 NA CASSSMRESTGELFF TGTGCTAGCAGCTCCATGAGGGAGAGCACCGGGGAGCTGTTTTTT